The 23 T cell receptor beta chains below all came from one sample that was sequenced in a study of OX40 agonist ivuxolimab in advanced cancers. Using immunoSEQ multiplex PCR, the repertoire was profiled, and TCRdb retains in-frame clones only, with some absent. The repertoire holds 100,000 or so clones, with roughly nine tenths as singletons. Sample: CD4+ or CD8+ T cells sorted from blood, taken in a trial of the OX40 agonist ivuxolimab. All receptors come from an adult with an advanced solid tumor such as melanoma, head and neck, liver or kidney cancer.

This chain joins TRBV4-2 and TRBJ2-2; 7 bases fit TRBD2. Germline V gene data show CDR1 as LGHNA and CDR2 as YNFKEQ. This CDR3 comprises 16 residues. V lost 0 bases and J lost 3; bases outside the gene matches: 4. The CDR3 protein is CASSQDRGGDTGELFF. DNA for the CDR3: TGTGCCAGCAGCCAAGATCGGGGAGGGGACACCGGGGAGCTGTTTTTT.

The chain combines TRBV5-1 with TRBJ2-2, with D possibly being TRBD2 (6 bases). CDR3 length: 14 residues. Germline V lookup: CDR1 SGHRS, CDR2 YFSETQ. V lost 6 bases, J lost 1 base, and 10 bases lay in between. The CDR3 DNA reads as TGCGCCAGCAAGTTCGGGGGGAACACCGGGGAGCTGTTTTTT. Translated, it gives CASKFGGNTGELFF.

CDR3 sequence (DNA): TGTGCCAGCAGTTCGGGACTCTCGGAAACCTACGAGCAGTACTTC. Protein: CASSSGLSETYEQYF. This rearrangement joins TRBV6-5 to TRBJ2-7, with D maybe TRBD2 (6 bases). The germline V gene encodes CDR1 MNHEY and CDR2 SVGAGI. V dropped 4 bases and J dropped 2 bases, with 15 bases sitting between them. This CDR3 has 15 residues.

The chain employs TRBV28 and TRBJ2-5, with 8 bases identical to TRBD2. Trimming took 4 bases from V and 2 from J; bases not matched to a gene: 6. The CDR3 consists of 15 residues. Germline lookup yields CDR1 MDHEN and CDR2 SYDVKM. In nucleotides, the CDR3 is TGTGCCAGCAGTTCCCTGGCGGGAGGACAAGAGACCCAGTACTTC. Its translation is CASSSLAGGQETQYF.

This chain joins TRBV6-1 and TRBJ2-7; tentative D call: TRBD1 (6 bases). Germline V gives CDR1 MNHNS, CDR2 SASEGT. Trimming took off 7 bases at V and 0 bases at J, with 13 bases between the two ends. The CDR3 contains 14 residues. As DNA, the CDR3 is TGTGCCAGCATCAACGGACAGCGCTCCTACGAGCAGTACTTC. This translates into CASINGQRSYEQYF.

Comments on this clone: Different DNA sequences within this sample yield the same CDR3. The chain has TRBV7-2 and TRBJ2-7; no clear D. V was clipped by 1 base and J by 4 bases, with 2 bases between them. Germline loops: CDR1 SGHTA, CDR2 FQGNSA. The CDR3 totals 11 residues. The CDR3 coding sequence is TGTGCCAGCAGCTTAGTTTACGAGCAGTACTTC. It is translated as CASSLVYEQYF.

This clone showed up just a few times. This chain links TRBV7-2 with TRBJ2-1, with D maybe TRBD1 (5 bases). Germline V gene sequence: CDR1 SGHTA, CDR2 FQGNSA. The V end was cut by 1 base, the J end by 1 base, with 8 bases between. CDR3 length: 15 amino acids. DNA for the CDR3: TGTGCCAGCAGCTTAGTGGCAGGGTCCTACAATGAGCAGTTCTTC. Its protein is CASSLVAGSYNEQFF. The full variable domain, in which reference TRBV7-2 and TRBJ2-1 provide the parts outside the CDR3, is GAGVSQSPSNKVTEKGKDVELRCDPISGHTALYWYRQSLGQGLEFLIYFQGNSAPDKSGLPSDRFSAERTGGSVSTLTIQRTQQEDSAVYLCASSLVAGSYNEQFFGPGTRLTVL.

This clone was seen once. The chain has TRBV5-8 and TRBJ2-3; possible D gene TRBD1, 5 bases. This CDR3 spans 14 amino acids. Looked up from germline, CDR1 is SGHTS and CDR2 is YDEGEE. V was cut by 4 bases and J by 6 bases, with 15 bases left in between. The chain's CDR3 is CASSLTRARDTQYF. The CDR3 DNA sequence: TGTGCCAGCAGCCTAACCAGGGCCAGGGATACGCAGTATTTT. Variable domain in full (rest from reference TRBV5-8 and TRBJ2-3): EAGVTQSPTHLIKTRGQQATLRCSPISGHTSVYWYQQALGLGLQFLLWYDEGEERNRGNFPPRFSGRQFPNYSSELNVNALELEDSALYLCASSLTRARDTQYFGPGTRLTVL.

The chain links TRBV7-2 to TRBJ2-1, with D possibly matching TRBD1 (6 bases). The germline V gene has CDR1 SGHTA and CDR2 FQGNSA. The V end lost 1 base, the J end lost 4 bases, and 11 bases lay between the germline ends. The CDR3 spans 15 residues. The CDR3 loop is CASSLGDIAYNEQFF. CDR3 coding DNA: TGTGCCAGCAGCTTAGGGGACATCGCTTACAATGAGCAGTTCTTC.

In DNA form, the CDR3 reads TGTGCCAGCAGTTTTGGGAGCGGTGAGCAGTTCTTC. Amino acid sequence: CASSFGSGEQFF. V is TRBV28 and J is TRBJ2-1; possibly TRBD2 for D (5 bases). CDR3 length: 12 amino acids. Germline CDR1 is MDHEN and CDR2 is SYDVKM. Trimming pared 3 bases from V and 9 bases from J, leaving 9 bases between.

This clone has only a few counts. V is TRBV5-4 and J is TRBJ1-2; possible D gene TRBD1, 5 bases. Germline CDR1 is SGHNT and CDR2 is YYREEE (reference sequence). The CDR3 extends over 13 amino acids. With 0 bases removed from V and 8 bases from J, the gap between germline ends came to 11 bases. The CDR3 loop reads CASSLAGAAGYTF. CDR3 nucleotide sequence: TGTGCCAGCAGCTTGGCCGGGGCAGCAGGCTACACCTTC.

The CDR3 region has the DNA TGTGCCAGCAGCGTAGCGCTAGCGGGAGGTGATACGCAGTATTTT. Protein product: CASSVALAGGDTQYF. The chain joins TRBV9 to TRBJ2-3; 11 nucleotides match TRBD2. J was trimmed by 6 bases and V by 0 bases; bases with no gene match: 3. The CDR3 length is 15 residues. The V gene's germline CDR1 is SGDLS and CDR2 YYNGEE.

The chain couples TRBV21-1 to TRBJ2-3; the table assigns TRBD2, which was not confirmed against the DNA. TRBV21-1 is termed a pseudogene. The CDR3 covers 15 residues. CDR3 nucleotides: TGTGCCAGCAGCCCCGGGGGGGGGAATCCAGATACGCAGTATTTT. This codes for CASSPGGGNPDTQYF.

The chain combines TRBV11-2 with TRBJ2-2; D possibly corresponds to TRBD1 (6 bases). The CDR3 length is 14 residues. V gave up 3 bases and J gave up 7 bases, with 12 bases separating them. Germline V gene lookup returns CDR1 SGHAT and CDR2 FQNNGV. In DNA form, the CDR3 reads TGTGCCAGCAGCTTTAACAGGGAAATCGGGGAGCTGTTTTTT. It specifies CASSFNREIGELFF.

This chain joins TRBV4-3 and TRBJ2-1; 7 nucleotides align to TRBD1. V was pared by 0 bases and J by 2 bases, with 4 bases of the junction left unmatched. This CDR3 is built from 16 residues. Germline V CDR1 and CDR2: LGHNA, YSLEER. The CDR3 reads CASSQDTQGAYNEQFF. CDR3 nucleotides: TGCGCCAGCAGCCAAGATACCCAGGGGGCCTACAATGAGCAGTTCTTC.

The genes are TRBV27 and TRBJ2-7; TRBD1 matches 7 bases. V lost 5 bases to trimming and J lost 2 bases; unmatched junction nucleotides: 6. The CDR3 is 14 residues long. Looked up from germline, CDR1 is MNHEY and CDR2 is SMNVEV (reference sequence). Here the CDR3 reads CASSSYGTAYEQYF. CDR3 coding DNA: TGTGCCAGCAGTAGTTACGGGACAGCCTACGAGCAGTACTTC.

This chain uses TRBV6-5 with TRBJ1-2, with TRBD1 matching over 10 bases. The CDR3 totals 15 residues. Germline CDR1 reads MNHEY; CDR2 reads SVGAGI. J was trimmed by 8 bases and V by 0 bases; bases with no gene match: 6. The CDR3 spells CASSYSTGGGEGYTF. The CDR3 DNA is TGTGCCAGCAGTTACTCGACAGGGGGCGGAGAAGGCTACACCTTC.

CDR3 sequence: CASSKEDSGTSLEQYF. The CDR3 DNA reads TGTGCCAGCAGCAAAGAGGATAGCGGCACCTCCCTTGAGCAGTACTTC. The chain couples TRBV21-1 to TRBJ2-7; no check of the table's D call, TRBD2, against the DNA was made. TRBV21-1 is an annotated pseudogene. The CDR3 is 16 residues long.

The rearrangement links TRBV5-1 to TRBJ2-1; 9 nucleotides align to TRBD1. Trimming took 0 bases from V and 6 from J; bases not matched to a gene: 4. The CDR3 extends over 15 amino acids. CDR1 is SGHRS, CDR2 YFSETQ, per germline. Written as DNA, the CDR3 is TGCGCCAGCAGCTTGGGGACAGGGGTCTTCAATGAGCAGTTCTTC. As protein: CASSLGTGVFNEQFF.

The chain joins TRBV7-2 to TRBJ1-1; the D is unclear. In germline, CDR1 is SGHTA, CDR2 FQGNSA. Trimming took 1 base from V and 0 from J, leaving 6 bases between them. The CDR3 spans 14 residues. CDR3: CASSLEHLNTEAFF. CDR3 coding DNA: TGTGCCAGCAGCTTAGAGCACCTGAACACTGAAGCTTTCTTT.

The gene calls are TRBV10-2 and TRBJ2-5; 8 bases align to TRBD1. Losses at the gene ends were 3 bases for V and 3 bases for J; bases not matched to a gene: 12. The CDR3 spans 17 residues. CDR1 WSHSY and CDR2 SAAADI come from the germline V gene. In nucleotides, the CDR3 is TGCGCCAGCAGTGACCCAGACAGGGGAGGTGAAAAAGAGACCCAGTACTTC. Translated, it gives CASSDPDRGGEKETQYF.

The chain links TRBV11-2 to TRBJ2-5; D is ambiguous. The V end was cut by 2 bases, the J end by 5 bases, with 12 bases between. The CDR3 covers 14 residues. CDR1 is SGHAT, CDR2 FQNNGV, per germline. As DNA, the CDR3 is TGTGCCAGCAGCTTATTCCGCAGTGGGGAGACCCAGTACTTC. This encodes CASSLFRSGETQYF.

The rearrangement links TRBV6-1 to TRBJ1-5; unclear D gene. The CDR3 loop spans 13 amino acids. V was cut by 5 bases and J by 7 bases, with 12 bases left in between. Germline V gene data show CDR1 as MNHNS and CDR2 as SASEGT. The chain's CDR3 is CASSYDQRQPQHF. Written as DNA, the CDR3 is TGTGCCAGCAGTTATGATCAGCGGCAGCCCCAGCATTTT.